The T cell receptor (beta chain) described here comes from a study of cytomegalovirus exposure and HLA in healthy donors. Study summary: Unique TCRs numbering roughly 85 million, obtained from HLA-typed donors, made up an early data release.

Study-wide results and caveats: Per published accounts, TCR beta sequences correctly predicted the HLA-A and HLA-B alleles of most subjects. The authors listed approximately 160 TCR beta chains as cytomegalovirus-associated.

Germline-derived CDR1 and CDR2 are MNHEY and SVGAGI. V dropped 2 bases and J dropped 13; count of bases not matched to a gene: 5. The CDR3 runs to 15 residues. The PCR made use of 60 Vbeta and 13 Jbeta primers. Assay: immunoSEQ multiplex PCR; the TCRdb copy retains only in-frame clones and omits some. Here the sample spans fewer than 200,000 clones, 80% being singletons. Comment on this clone: Its target is unknown.

The chain employs TRBV6-5 and TRBJ2-1, with TRBD2 matching over 16 bases. The sequence came from a woman aged 45-65 years in good health and CMV-seropositive. Sequencing was performed on PBMCs. The CDR3 loop is CASSYGTSGGAEQFF. The CDR3 DNA reads TGTGCCAGCAGTTACGGGACTAGCGGGGGGGCTGAACAGTTCTTC.